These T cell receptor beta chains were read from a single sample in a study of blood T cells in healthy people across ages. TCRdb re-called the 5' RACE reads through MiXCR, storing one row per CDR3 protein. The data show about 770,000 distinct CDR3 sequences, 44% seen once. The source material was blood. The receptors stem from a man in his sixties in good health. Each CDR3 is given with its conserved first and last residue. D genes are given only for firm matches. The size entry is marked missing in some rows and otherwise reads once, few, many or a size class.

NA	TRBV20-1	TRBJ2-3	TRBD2	TGCAGTGCTATATCCAGGACTAGCGGGAGCACAGATACGCAGTATTTT	CSAISRTSGSTDTQYF
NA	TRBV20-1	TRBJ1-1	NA	TGCAGTGCGCGCGAGAAGAATGAAGCTTTCTTT	CSAREKNEAFF
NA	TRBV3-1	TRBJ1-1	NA	TGTGCCAGCAGCGACTACCGAGAGGGAACTATGAACACTGAAGCTTTCTTT	CASSDYREGTMNTEAFF
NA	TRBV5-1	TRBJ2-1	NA	TGCGCCAGCAGCTCCGCAATACAGGGTATTGGTCATGAGCAGTTCTTC	CASSSAIQGIGHEQFF
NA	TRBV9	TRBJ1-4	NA	TGTGCCGGACCTAATGAAAAACTGTTTTTT	CAGPNEKLFF
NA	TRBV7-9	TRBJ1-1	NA	TGTGCCAGCAGCGCCAACATGAACACTGAAGCTTTCTTT	CASSANMNTEAFF
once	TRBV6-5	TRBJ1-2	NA	TGTGCCAGCAGTTACGACGGACCCTATGGCTACACCTTC	CASSYDGPYGYTF
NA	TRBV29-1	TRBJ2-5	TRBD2	TGCGGCGTTGCTGAGCGGGGGACGGAGACCCAGTACTTC	CGVAERGTETQYF
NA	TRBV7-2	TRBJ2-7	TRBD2	TGTGCCAGCAGCCCCGGGACTAGCGGGAGGCCCCACTCCTACGAGCAGTACTTC	CASSPGTSGRPHSYEQYF
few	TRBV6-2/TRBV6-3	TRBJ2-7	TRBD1	TGTGCCAGCAGGGAACCGGGGACAGAGGGCGAGCAGTACTTC	CASREPGTEGEQYF
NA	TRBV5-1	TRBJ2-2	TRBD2	TGCGCCAGCAAACAACTAGCGGGGTCCACCGGGGAGCTGTTTTTT	CASKQLAGSTGELFF
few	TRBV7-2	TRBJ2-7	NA	TGTGCCAGCAGCTCTAGGCTCACCTACGAGCAGTACTTC	CASSSRLTYEQYF
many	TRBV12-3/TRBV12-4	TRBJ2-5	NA	TGTGCCAGCAGTTCGGAGACACTTAGGATGGAGACCCAGTACTTC	CASSSETLRMETQYF
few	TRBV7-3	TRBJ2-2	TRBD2	TGTGCCAGCAGCTTAACCCTAGCGGGGGCGAACACCGGGGAGCTGTTTTTT	CASSLTLAGANTGELFF
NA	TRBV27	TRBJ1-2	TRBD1	TGTGCCAGCAGTCGCCGGACAGGGGGGGAGACTAACTATGGCTACACCTTC	CASSRRTGGETNYGYTF
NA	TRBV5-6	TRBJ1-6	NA	TGTGCCAGCAGCTCCCACACGAATTCACCCCTCCACTTT	CASSSHTNSPLHF
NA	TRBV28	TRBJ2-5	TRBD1	TGTGCCAGCAGTTTACCGGGCTGGACAGGGGTAGAGACCCAGTACTTC	CASSLPGWTGVETQYF
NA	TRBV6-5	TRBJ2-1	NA	TGTGCCACCCAGGAATCCTACAATGAGCAGTTCTTC	CATQESYNEQFF
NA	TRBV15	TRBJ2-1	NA	TGTGCCACCAGACTGGGGGCGGGGGCTCTGTACAATGAGCAGTTCTTC	CATRLGAGALYNEQFF
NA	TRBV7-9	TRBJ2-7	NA	TGTGCCAGCAGCTTAGAGGAGGGGACTTACGAGCAGTACTTC	CASSLEEGTYEQYF
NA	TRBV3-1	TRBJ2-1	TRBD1	TGTGCCAGCAGGCATACAGGGGATGATCAGTTCTTC	CASRHTGDDQFF
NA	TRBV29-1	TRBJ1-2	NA	TGCAGCGTTGGTTCGTCAGCTAACTATGGCTACACCTTC	CSVGSSANYGYTF